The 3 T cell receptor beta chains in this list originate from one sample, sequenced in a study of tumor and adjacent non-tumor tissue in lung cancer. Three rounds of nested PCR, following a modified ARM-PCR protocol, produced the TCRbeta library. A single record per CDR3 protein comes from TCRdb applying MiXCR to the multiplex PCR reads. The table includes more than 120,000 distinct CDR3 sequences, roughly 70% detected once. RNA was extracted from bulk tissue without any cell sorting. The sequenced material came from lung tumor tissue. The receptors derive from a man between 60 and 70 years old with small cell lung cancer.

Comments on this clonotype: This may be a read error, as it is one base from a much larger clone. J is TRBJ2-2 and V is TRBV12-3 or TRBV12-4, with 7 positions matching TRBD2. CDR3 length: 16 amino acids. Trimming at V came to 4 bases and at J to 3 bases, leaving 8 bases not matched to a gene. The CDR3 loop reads CASSSLPAGYTGELFF. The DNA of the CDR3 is TGTGCCAGCAGTTCTCTCCCAGCGGGGTACACCGGGGAGCTGTTTTTT.

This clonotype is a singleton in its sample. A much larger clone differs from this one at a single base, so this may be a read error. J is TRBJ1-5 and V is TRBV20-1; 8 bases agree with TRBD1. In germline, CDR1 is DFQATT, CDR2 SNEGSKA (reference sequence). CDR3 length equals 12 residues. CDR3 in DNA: TGCAGTGATAGACAGGGGACTCAGCCCCAGCATTTT. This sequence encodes CSDRQGTQPQHF.

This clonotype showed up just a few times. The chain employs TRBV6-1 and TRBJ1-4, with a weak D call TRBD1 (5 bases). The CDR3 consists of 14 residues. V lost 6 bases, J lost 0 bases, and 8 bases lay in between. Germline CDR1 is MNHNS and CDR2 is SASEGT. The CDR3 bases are TGTGCCAGCAGCAAACAGGCAACTAATGAAAAACTGTTTTTT. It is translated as CASSKQATNEKLFF.